This T cell receptor beta chain was recovered during a study of CD8 T cells in ankylosing spondylitis. Libraries of TCR beta came from quantitative 5'-RACE with molecular barcodes. TCRdb re-called the 5' RACE reads through MiXCR, storing one row per CDR3 protein. The sample includes hundreds of thousands of distinct CDR3 sequences, under 35% seen only once; the top ten take roughly 4.2%. General study points: Clones linked to disease, bearing a CD8+ phenotype, were relatively rare in peripheral blood. Blood from ankylosing spondylitis patients appeared to carry a characteristic eight-variant TCR beta motif.

Of note for this clonotype: Its antigen remains unknown.

CDR3 size: 15 residues. Germline CDR1 and CDR2: KGHSH and LQKENI. V was clipped by 2 bases and J by 4 bases, with 13 bases between them. Sequencing input: blood, either unsorted or a sorted T cell fraction (not recorded which). This clonotype was sampled from a male donor with ankylosing spondylitis or in good health (not recorded which). V is TRBV18 and J is TRBJ2-3; D is uncertain. The CDR3 region is CASSPRVPGPDTQYF. The CDR3 DNA sequence: TGTGCCAGCTCACCAAGGGTCCCGGGCCCAGATACGCAGTATTTT.